Below are 8 T cell receptor beta chains sequenced from a single sample in a study of control samples from healthy donors and cancer patients. The assay was immunoSEQ multiplex PCR, and TCRdb's table has in-frame clones only and misses some. The sample has 120,000 to 150,000 clones, around nine tenths seen once. Sequenced input: blood. All receptors come from a woman in her thirties in good health.

This chain joins TRBV19 and TRBJ1-5, with unresolved D. V lost 3 bases and J 7 bases, leaving 13 bases between the germline ends. CDR1 is LNHDA, CDR2 SQIVND, per germline (reference sequence). This CDR3 is 14 amino acids long. The DNA for the CDR3 is TGTGCCAGTAGTATCCTACCGCCGGGCCAGCCCCAGCATTTT. This translates into CASSILPPGQPQHF.

V gene TRBV2 combines with J gene TRBJ1-4, with a possible D match to TRBD1 (5 bases). This CDR3 is built from 15 residues. Germline CDR1 and CDR2: SNHLY and FYNNEI. Deletions cut 7 bases from V and 7 bases from J, with 19 bases between. The CDR3 sequence is CASKDSDGIGEKLFF. As DNA, the CDR3 is TGTGCCAGCAAAGACAGCGACGGAATAGGTGAAAAACTGTTTTTT.

The V call is TRBV14, the J call TRBJ1-4; D gene ambiguous. This CDR3 is built from 14 residues. V lost 6 bases and J 7 bases, leaving 15 bases between the germline ends. In germline, CDR1 is SGHDN, CDR2 FVKESK. This chain's CDR3 is CASSHLGASEKLFF. The CDR3 bases are TGTGCCAGCAGTCACCTGGGCGCAAGTGAAAAACTGTTTTTT.

The V gene is TRBV19, the J gene TRBJ1-2; D unclear. The CDR3 contains 12 residues. Per germline, CDR1 LNHDA and CDR2 SQIVND (reference sequence). V lost 5 bases and J 6 bases, leaving 10 bases between the germline ends. The DNA of the CDR3 is TGTGCCAGTAGTCGCAGGATTGATGGCTACACCTTC. This translates into CASSRRIDGYTF.

The J gene is TRBJ1-4, the V gene TRBV10-3, with TRBD1 matching over 7 bases. Germline V gene sequence: CDR1 ENHRY, CDR2 SYGVKD. V shed 4 bases, J shed 3 bases, and the junction held 5 bases outside the gene matches. The CDR3 loop spans 15 amino acids. Here the CDR3 reads CAISAADRANEKLFF. CDR3 nucleotides: TGTGCCATCAGTGCTGCTGACAGGGCTAATGAAAAACTGTTTTTT.

Concerning this clone itself: This specimen includes other DNA sequences encoding the same CDR3. The V and J genes are TRBV7-9 and TRBJ1-5; possible D gene TRBD1, 6 bases. There are 15 residues in the CDR3. Germline CDR1 SEHNR, CDR2 FQNEAQ (reference sequence). Deletions cut 2 bases from V and 4 bases from J, with 12 bases between. The CDR3 coding sequence is TGTGCCAGCAGCTTATCGGGGGCAGGTAATCAGCCCCAGCATTTT. Translating gives CASSLSGAGNQPQHF.

The chain uses TRBV18 and TRBJ1-1, with TRBD1 matching 7 bases. The CDR3 is made up of 17 amino acids. Germline lookup yields CDR1 KGHSH and CDR2 LQKENI. The trim removed 3 bases at V and 0 bases at J, leaving 10 bases unmatched. CDR3 amino acids: CASSPPDRTLLNTEAFF. The CDR3 DNA is TGTGCCAGCTCACCCCCGGACAGGACTCTGCTGAACACTGAAGCTTTCTTT.

This chain links TRBV28 with TRBJ2-3; 7 bases match TRBD2. Germline V lookup: CDR1 MDHEN, CDR2 SYDVKM. The CDR3 is made up of 15 amino acids. V lost 9 bases, J lost 3 bases, and 12 bases stayed unmatched. As DNA, the CDR3 is TGTGCCAGTCAACTTGCGGGAGCAGGGACAGATACGCAGTATTTT. Its translation is CASQLAGAGTDTQYF.